The clone carrying this T cell receptor (beta chain) has just a few counts. The data are from a study of cytomegalovirus exposure and HLA in healthy donors. V lost 2 bases, J lost 3 bases, and 6 bases stayed unmatched. Germline values: CDR1 SGHRS, CDR2 YFSETQ. The CDR3 has 15 residues. PCR used 60 Vbeta primers and 13 Jbeta primers. The method was immunoSEQ multiplex PCR; TCRdb's version includes in-frame clones alone and lacks a portion of them. The repertoire holds about 69,000 clones, with around 68% as singletons. The sequencing input was PBMCs. The chain is built from TRBV5-1 and TRBJ1-1; 8 nucleotides align to TRBD1. This clonotype originated in a woman under 40 in good health and CMV-seronegative. CDR3: CASSLGQGHDTEAFF. CDR3 nucleotide sequence: TGCGCCAGCAGCTTAGGACAGGGCCATGACACTGAAGCTTTCTTT.